The rows below give T cell receptor beta chains drawn from one sample of a study of identical twins. MiXCR was run by TCRdb on the 5' RACE reads, yielding one entry per CDR3 protein. Among about 470,000 distinct CDR3 sequences listed, roughly a quarter were seen once. This sample was shared with a second study, whose subject was T cells expressing NK-cell markers.

Sequenced: CD4+ T cells sorted from blood. These receptor sequences come from a woman aged 18-29 years in good health. Both conserved end residues are part of each CDR3. The order of the fields is clone size, J gene, D gene, V gene, CDR3 length, CDR3 DNA, CDR3 protein. D genes are given only for firm matches. Clone sizes are given selectively: once, few, many, or a class where the clone is expanded.

>NA|TRBJ2-3|TRBD2|TRBV11-2|15
TGTGCCAGCAGCGGACCAGCGGGGACGGCAGATACGCAGTATTTT
CASSGPAGTADTQYF
>NA|TRBJ2-7|TRBD2|TRBV5-6|16
TGTGCCAGCAGCTTGTCAAGCGGGACCTTCTCCTACGAGCAGTACTTC
CASSLSSGTFSYEQYF
>NA|TRBJ2-1|TRBD2|TRBV28|15
TGTGCCAGCAGTTTGTTCCTAGCGGGAGGCAATGAGCAGTTCTTC
CASSLFLAGGNEQFF
>NA|TRBJ2-2|TRBD2|TRBV3-1|16
TGTGCCAGCGCCCGGACTAGCGGAACGAACACCGGGGAGCTGTTTTTT
CASARTSGTNTGELFF
>few|TRBJ2-7|TRBD2|TRBV18|16
TGTGCCAGCTCACCGATGGGACTAGCTAGGGGCTACGAGCAGTACTTC
CASSPMGLARGYEQYF
>NA|TRBJ2-3|TRBD1|TRBV5-1|14
TGCGCCAGCTCACTGACAGGGGCGCCAGATACGCAGTATTTT
CASSLTGAPDTQYF
>NA|TRBJ2-1|NA|TRBV20-1|11
TGCAGCCGGATAGCATACAATGAGCAGTTCTTC
CSRIAYNEQFF
>few|TRBJ1-1|NA|TRBV5-1|15
TGCGCCAGCAGCTTGTTTGTCCGGGGGAACACTGAAGCTTTCTTT
CASSLFVRGNTEAFF
>NA|TRBJ2-7|NA|TRBV20-1|13
TGCAGTGCTAGAGGTGGTCACTTTTACGAGCAGTACTTC
CSARGGHFYEQYF
>NA|TRBJ1-6|NA|TRBV10-3|13
TGTGCCATCAGCGAACTGGGGGGTTCACCCCTCCACTTT
CAISELGGSPLHF
>NA|TRBJ1-5|NA|TRBV20-1|15
TGCAGTGCTAGAGATGGCAGGGGCGGAAATCAGCCCCAGCATTTT
CSARDGRGGNQPQHF
>NA|TRBJ2-4|TRBD2|TRBV7-9|17
TGTGCCAGCAGCCGCCGGGACTACCTTGTAGCCAAAAACATTCAGTACTTC
CASSRRDYLVAKNIQYF
>few|TRBJ2-1|TRBD2|TRBV6-5|15
TGTGCCAGCAGTTCCACTAGCGGGAGCGGTCGTGAGCAGTTCTTC
CASSSTSGSGREQFF
>NA|TRBJ2-1|NA|TRBV7-9|14
TGTGCCAGCAAAGGCGGTAGCTCCTACAATGAGCAGTTCTTC
CASKGGSSYNEQFF
>few|TRBJ2-5|TRBD1|TRBV4-1|16
TGCGCCAGCAGCCACCAGAAGACAGGGGGAAGGGAGACCCAGTACTTC
CASSHQKTGGRETQYF
>few|TRBJ2-1|TRBD2|TRBV20-1|17
TGCAGTGCTAGAGCGCTTAGCGGGAGCCTAAGGAGTAGTGAGCAGTTCTTC
CSARALSGSLRSSEQFF
>many|TRBJ1-1|NA|TRBV29-1|12
TGCAGCGTTAGGACGGCTGGTACTGAAGCTTTCTTT
CSVRTAGTEAFF
>few|TRBJ2-7|NA|TRBV7-2|11
TGTGCCAGCAGCTTGAACTGGTTGCAGTACTTC
CASSLNWLQYF
>many|TRBJ2-1|NA|TRBV12-3/TRBV12-4|15
TGTGCCAGCAGTCACCATCGGCGGAACTACAATGAGCAGTTCTTC
CASSHHRRNYNEQFF
>NA|TRBJ2-5|TRBD1|TRBV9|14
TGTGCCAGCACTCGGGACAGGGGGTCAGAGACCCAGTACTTC
CASTRDRGSETQYF
>few|TRBJ1-2|TRBD1|TRBV4-3|16
TGCGCCAGCAGCCAAGATCGGACAGGCGTCTATGGTAGCTACACCTTC
CASSQDRTGVYGSYTF
>NA|TRBJ1-1|NA|TRBV29-1|14
TGCAGCGCCCAAGGGCCGCTTATAACGAGGAAAGCTTTCTTT
CSAQGPLITRKAFF
>NA|TRBJ2-1|TRBD2|TRBV7-2|17
TGTGCCAGCAGCTTAGCATATAGGACTAGCGGCCACAATGAGCAGTTCTTC
CASSLAYRTSGHNEQFF
>once|TRBJ2-3|TRBD1|TRBV11-2|18
TGTGCCAGCAGCCCAACCGCCGGGACAGGGAGGATGACAGATACGCAGTATTTT
CASSPTAGTGRMTDTQYF
>NA|TRBJ2-6|TRBD1|TRBV5-1|19
TGCGCCAGCAGCTTGCAAACCCGGACAGGGCGCTCTGGGGCCAACGTCCTGACTTTC
CASSLQTRTGRSGANVLTF
>few|TRBJ1-2|TRBD1|TRBV5-1|15
TGCGCCAGCAACCCCGGACAGGGGGCGGACTATGGCTACACCTTC
CASNPGQGADYGYTF
>NA|TRBJ1-1|NA|TRBV7-9|13
TGTGCCAGCAGCTCCCAGGTCTACACTGAAGCTTTCTTT
CASSSQVYTEAFF
>few|TRBJ2-2|NA|TRBV5-1|16
TGCGCCAGCAGCTTGGCCAAAGGCATGGGAACCGGGGAGCTGTTTTTT
CASSLAKGMGTGELFF
>NA|TRBJ2-7|TRBD2|TRBV5-6|19
TGTGCCAGCAGCTTTGGCACTAGCGGGAGGGCATCTCCCGCCTCCGAGCAGTACTTC
CASSFGTSGRASPASEQYF
>few|TRBJ1-3|NA|TRBV9|15
TGTGCCAGCAGCGTAGGCCCAGGAGATATTTACACCATATATTTT
CASSVGPGDIYTIYF